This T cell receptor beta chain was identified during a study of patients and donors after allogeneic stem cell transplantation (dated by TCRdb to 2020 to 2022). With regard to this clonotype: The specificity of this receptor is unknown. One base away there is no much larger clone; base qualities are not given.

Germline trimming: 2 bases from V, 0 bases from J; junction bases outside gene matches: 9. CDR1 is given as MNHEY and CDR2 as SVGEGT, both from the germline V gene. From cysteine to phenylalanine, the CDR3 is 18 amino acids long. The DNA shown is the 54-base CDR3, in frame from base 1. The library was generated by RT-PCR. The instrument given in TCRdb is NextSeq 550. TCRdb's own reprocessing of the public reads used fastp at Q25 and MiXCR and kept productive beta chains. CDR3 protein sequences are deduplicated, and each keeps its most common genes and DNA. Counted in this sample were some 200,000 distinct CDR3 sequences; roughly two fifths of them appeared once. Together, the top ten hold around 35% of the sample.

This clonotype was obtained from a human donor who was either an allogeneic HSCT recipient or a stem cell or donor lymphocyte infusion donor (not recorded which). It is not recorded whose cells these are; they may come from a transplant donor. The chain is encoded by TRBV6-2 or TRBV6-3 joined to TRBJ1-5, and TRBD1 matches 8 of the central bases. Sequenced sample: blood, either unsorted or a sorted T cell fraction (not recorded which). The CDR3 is CASSYGPGTGVSNQPQHF. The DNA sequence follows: TGTGCCAGCAGTTACGGACCCGGGACAGGTGTTAGCAATCAGCCCCAGCATTTT.